The sequence of this T cell receptor (beta chain) was determined in a study of blood T cell repertoires in COVID-19. TCRdb's table, derived via immunoSEQ multiplex PCR, lists solely in-frame clones and lacks some. The data contain more than 300,000 clones, almost 90% of them seen just once; the ten biggest clones take up about 1%. The CDR3 covers 12 residues. CDR1 and CDR2 (germline): MDHEN, SYDVKM. The V end was cut by 2 bases, the J end by 8 bases, with 9 bases between. This clonotype was sampled from a woman between 35 and 50 years old with COVID-19, enrolled during active disease. Material for sequencing was peripheral blood. The rearrangement links TRBV28 to TRBJ1-2; D gene unclear. The CDR3 loop is CASSLDRRGYTF. DNA for the CDR3: TGTGCCAGCAGTTTAGACCGCAGGGGCTACACCTTC.